Listed below are T cell receptor beta chains from one sample, sequenced in a study of TIL therapy for anti-PD-1-resistant metastatic lung cancer. Profiled with immunoSEQ multiplex PCR; TCRdb holds only in-frame clones, not every one. The sample lists some 90,000 clones, roughly 65% occurring once. The sequencing here drew on tumor tissue, taken at baseline. Receptors originate from a person between 25 and 79 years old with non-small cell lung cancer. CDR3s include the opening cysteine and the closing phenylalanine or tryptophan. The order of the fields is V gene, J gene, clone size, D gene, CDR3 protein, CDR3 DNA. D genes are given only for firm matches. Size is omitted from some rows. Given values are once, few, many or a class for expanded clones.

TRBV28	TRBJ2-1	.	.	CASSPGEGALPLEQFF	TGTGCCAGCAGTCCCGGGGAGGGGGCGCTCCCTCTGGAGCAGTTCTTC
TRBV5-1	TRBJ2-3	.	.	CASSLSDTQYF	TGCGCCAGCAGCTTGTCAGATACGCAGTATTTT
TRBV9	TRBJ2-1	few	.	CASSVSGNEQFF	TGTGCCAGCAGCGTATCCGGGAATGAGCAGTTCTTC
TRBV3-1/TRBV3-2	TRBJ1-1	.	.	CASSPRTALNTEAFF	TGTGCCAGCAGCCCCCGGACAGCATTAAACACTGAAGCTTTCTTT
TRBV3-1/TRBV3-2	TRBJ2-3	once	TRBD1	CASSQAGTGGRSDTQYF	TGTGCCAGCAGCCAAGCCGGGACAGGGGGCAGGTCAGATACGCAGTATTTT
TRBV5-4	TRBJ2-1	.	.	CASSPGPAGEQFF	TGTGCCAGCAGCCCCGGGCCGGCCGGTGAGCAGTTCTTC
TRBV7-2	TRBJ1-2	.	.	CASSPDSNYGYTF	TGTGCCAGCAGCCCAGACAGTAACTATGGCTACACCTTC
TRBV5-1	TRBJ1-1	.	.	CASSLERTPNTEAFF	TGCGCCAGCAGCCTAGAAAGGACGCCGAACACTGAAGCTTTCTTT
TRBV11-3	TRBJ2-2	few	.	CASSSDRPGAGTGELFF	TGTGCCAGCAGCTCAGACCGGCCGGGGGCGGGGACCGGGGAGCTGTTTTTT
TRBV28	TRBJ2-7	.	TRBD2	CASSPITSGSYEQYF	TGTGCCAGCAGCCCTATCACTAGCGGAAGCTACGAGCAGTACTTC
TRBV18	TRBJ2-7	.	TRBD1	CASSPTSTGGGYEQYF	TGTGCCAGCTCACCAACGTCGACAGGGGGCGGTTACGAGCAGTACTTC
TRBV28	TRBJ1-5	.	TRBD1	CASSLYRGSNQPQHF	TGTGCCAGCAGTTTGTACAGGGGGAGCAATCAGCCCCAGCATTTT
TRBV29-1	TRBJ2-3	.	TRBD2	CSVDPTSGRGADTQYF	TGCAGCGTTGACCCGACTAGCGGGAGAGGGGCAGATACGCAGTATTTT
TRBV2	TRBJ1-1	.	.	CASNPTGNTEAFF	TGTGCCAGCAACCCGACAGGGAACACTGAAGCTTTCTTT
TRBV27	TRBJ2-1	.	TRBD2	CASSLSTSREQFF	TGTGCCAGCAGTTTATCGACTAGCCGGGAGCAGTTCTTC
TRBV6-5	TRBJ1-5	.	.	CASSLRASNQPQHF	TGTGCCAGCAGCCTCAGGGCGAGCAATCAGCCCCAGCATTTT
TRBV4-1	TRBJ1-2	few	TRBD1	CASSQGRDRVEYGYTF	TGCGCCAGCAGCCAAGGTCGGGACAGGGTTGAATATGGCTACACCTTC
TRBV3-1/TRBV3-2	TRBJ1-4	.	TRBD1	CASSRGQGAEKLFF	TGTGCCAGCAGCCGGGGACAGGGAGCTGAAAAACTGTTTTTT
TRBV2	TRBJ1-6	.	.	CASSSLNQDTGSPLHF	TGTGCCAGCAGTTCACTCAACCAGGACACGGGATCACCCCTCCACTTT
TRBV5-4	TRBJ2-5	once	.	CASSLGTQETQYF	TGTGCCAGCAGCTTGGGGACCCAAGAGACCCAGTACTTC
TRBV5-4	TRBJ2-5	.	TRBD1	CASSLQGARKTQYF	TGTGCCAGCAGCTTGCAGGGGGCGCGGAAGACCCAGTACTTC
TRBV30	TRBJ1-6	few	.	CAWSGGPLGISSPLHF	TGTGCCTGGAGTGGAGGACCTCTGGGGATTAGTTCACCCCTCCACTTT
TRBV7-9	TRBJ2-3	.	TRBD2	CASSLTGGEDTQYF	TGTGCCAGCAGCTTAACCGGGGGGGAAGATACGCAGTATTTT
TRBV6-2/TRBV6-3	TRBJ2-1	once	.	CASSYSRLTYNEQFF	TGTGCCAGCAGTTACTCCCGACTAACCTACAATGAGCAGTTCTTC
TRBV9	TRBJ2-7	few	TRBD1	CASSVGSGTGTHEQYF	TGTGCCAGCAGCGTAGGTTCCGGGACAGGGACCCACGAGCAGTACTTC
TRBV6-5	TRBJ1-2	once	TRBD1	CASRPDRGYYGYTF	TGTGCCAGCAGGCCGGACAGGGGATACTATGGCTACACCTTC
TRBV27	TRBJ2-1	.	.	CASSHWGGSYNEQFF	TGTGCCAGCAGTCATTGGGGGGGCTCTTACAATGAGCAGTTCTTC
TRBV6-5	TRBJ2-1	.	TRBD2	CAMRGAYNEQFF	TGTGCCATGCGGGGGGCCTACAATGAGCAGTTCTTC
TRBV29-1	TRBJ2-1	.	.	CSVEPPNMAEQFF	TGCAGCGTTGAACCGCCGAACATGGCTGAGCAGTTCTTC
TRBV27	TRBJ2-5	.	TRBD2	CASSFTRSSGGEQTQYF	TGTGCCAGCAGTTTCACTCGCTCTAGCGGGGGTGAGCAGACCCAGTACTTC